The clone carrying this T cell receptor (beta chain) was picked up a small number of times. The entry originates in a study of blood T cell repertoires in COVID-19. Study details: Specimens from acute and convalescent COVID-19 originated in the United States, Italy and Spain. PBMCs, B-cell-depleted T cells, or T cells provided the cDNA or gDNA that made up the material.

In germline, CDR1 is SNHLY, CDR2 FYNNEI. Trimming took 8 bases from V and 2 from J; bases not matched to a gene: 3. The CDR3 totals 14 residues. As processed by the authors: Amplification from reference gene primers served as the basis for estimated nucleated cell counts. TCRdb's copy holds only in-frame clones and misses some; the assay was immunoSEQ multiplex PCR. V and J calls and clone size are those listed in that table; D and trimming were worked out from the DNA. The data contain more than 50,000 clones, more than 80% of them seen just once; the ten biggest clones take up approximately 16%. The rearrangement joins TRBV2 to TRBJ2-6; the match to TRBD2 covers 7 bases. The receptor was isolated from an older man with acute or convalescent COVID-19. Material: peripheral blood. CDR3 sequence (DNA): TGTGCCAGCGGGCGGGGGACTGGGGCCAACGTCCTGACTTTC. Translation: CASGRGTGANVLTF.